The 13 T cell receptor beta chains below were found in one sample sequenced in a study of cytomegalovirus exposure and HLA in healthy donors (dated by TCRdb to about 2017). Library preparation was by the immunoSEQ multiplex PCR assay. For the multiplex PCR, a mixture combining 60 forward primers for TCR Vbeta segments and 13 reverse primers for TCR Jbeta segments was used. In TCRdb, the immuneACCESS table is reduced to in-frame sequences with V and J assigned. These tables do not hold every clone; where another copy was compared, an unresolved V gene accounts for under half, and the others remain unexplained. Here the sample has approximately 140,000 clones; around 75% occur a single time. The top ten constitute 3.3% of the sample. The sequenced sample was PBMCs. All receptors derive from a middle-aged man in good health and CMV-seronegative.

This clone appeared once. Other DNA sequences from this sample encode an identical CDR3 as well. The CDR3, as DNA: TGTGCCAGCAGTTTCACAGGGGCGGGTGGCTACACCTTC. As protein: CASSFTGAGGYTF. The V and J genes are TRBV6-1 and TRBJ1-2; TRBD1 matches at 7 bases. Germline loops: CDR1 MNHNS, CDR2 SASEGT. V shed 5 bases and J 7 bases; nucleotides not matched to a gene: 7. CDR3 length equals 13 residues.

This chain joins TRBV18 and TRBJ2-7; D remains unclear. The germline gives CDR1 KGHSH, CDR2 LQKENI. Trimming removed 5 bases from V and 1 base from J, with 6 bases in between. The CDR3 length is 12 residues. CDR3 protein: CASSVLSYEQYF. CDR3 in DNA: TGTGCCAGCTCAGTCCTTTCCTACGAGCAGTACTTC. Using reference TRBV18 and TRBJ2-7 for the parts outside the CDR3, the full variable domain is NAGVMQNPRHLVRRRGQEARLRCSPMKGHSHVYWYRQLPEEGLKFMVYLQKENIIDESGMPKERFSAEFPKEGPSILRIQQVVRGDSAAYFCASSVLSYEQYFGPGTRLTVT.

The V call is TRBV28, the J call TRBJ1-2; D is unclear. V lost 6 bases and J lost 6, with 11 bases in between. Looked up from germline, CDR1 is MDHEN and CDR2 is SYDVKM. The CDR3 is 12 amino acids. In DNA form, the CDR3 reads TGTGCCAGCAGCTCCTTACGGGATGGCTACACCTTC. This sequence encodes CASSSLRDGYTF.

The CDR3 reads CASSHTGPSYEQYF. CDR3 sequence (DNA): TGTGCCAGCAGCCACACAGGGCCCTCCTACGAGCAGTACTTC. The V gene is TRBV7-9, the J gene TRBJ2-7, with D possibly being TRBD1 (6 bases). CDR1 is SEHNR and CDR2 is FQNEAQ in the germline V gene (reference sequence). The CDR3 has 14 residues. Trimming stripped 5 bases from V and 0 bases from J, with 11 bases between.

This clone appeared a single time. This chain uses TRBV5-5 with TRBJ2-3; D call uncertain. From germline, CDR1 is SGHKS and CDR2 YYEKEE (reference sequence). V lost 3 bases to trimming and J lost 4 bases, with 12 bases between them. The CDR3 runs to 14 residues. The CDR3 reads CASSSSPPPDTQYF. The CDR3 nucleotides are TGTGCCAGCAGCTCCTCCCCTCCCCCAGATACGCAGTATTTT.

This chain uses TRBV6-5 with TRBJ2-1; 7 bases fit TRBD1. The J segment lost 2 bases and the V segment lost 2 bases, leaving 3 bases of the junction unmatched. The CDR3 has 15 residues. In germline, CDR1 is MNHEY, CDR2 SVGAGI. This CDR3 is CASSYGRGTYNEQFF. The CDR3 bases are TGTGCCAGCAGTTACGGCAGGGGGACCTACAATGAGCAGTTCTTC.

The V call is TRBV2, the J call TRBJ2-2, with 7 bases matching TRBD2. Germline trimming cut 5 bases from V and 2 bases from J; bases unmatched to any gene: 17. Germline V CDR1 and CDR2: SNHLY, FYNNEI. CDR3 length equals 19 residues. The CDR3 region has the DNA TGTGCCAGCAGTACACCGCCGACCCGGCTAGCGGTAAACACCGGGGAGCTGTTTTTT. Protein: CASSTPPTRLAVNTGELFF.

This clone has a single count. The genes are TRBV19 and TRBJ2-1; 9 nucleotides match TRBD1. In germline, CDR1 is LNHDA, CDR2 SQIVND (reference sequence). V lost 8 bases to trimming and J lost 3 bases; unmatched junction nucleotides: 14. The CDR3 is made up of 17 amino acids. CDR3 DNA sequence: TGTGCCAGTTTCTCGGGACAGGGAAGGGCACACTACAATGAGCAGTTCTTC. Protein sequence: CASFSGQGRAHYNEQFF. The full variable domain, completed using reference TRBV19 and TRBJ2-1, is DGGITQSPKYLFRKEGQNVTLSCEQNLNHDAMYWYRQDPGQGLRLIYYSQIVNDFQKGDIAEGYSVSREKKESFPLTVTSAQKNPTAFYLCASFSGQGRAHYNEQFFGPGTRLTVL.

Here the CDR3 reads CAWRLTGNSHNSPLHF. In DNA form, the CDR3 reads TGTGCCTGGAGACTGACAGGGAACAGTCATAATTCACCCCTCCACTTT. The chain joins TRBV30 to TRBJ1-6; 7 positions agree with TRBD1. The V gene's germline CDR1 is GTSNPN and CDR2 SVGIG (reference sequence). This CDR3 spans 16 amino acids. Trimming cost V 3 bases and J 5 bases; bases outside gene matches: 10. Looking up the rest from reference TRBV30 and TRBJ1-6 gives the full variable domain: SQTIHQWPATLVQPVGSPLSLECTVEGTSNPNLYWYRQAAGRGLQLLFYSVGIGQISSEVPQNLSASRPQDRQFILSSKKLLLSDSGFYLCAWRLTGNSHNSPLHFGNGTRLTVT.

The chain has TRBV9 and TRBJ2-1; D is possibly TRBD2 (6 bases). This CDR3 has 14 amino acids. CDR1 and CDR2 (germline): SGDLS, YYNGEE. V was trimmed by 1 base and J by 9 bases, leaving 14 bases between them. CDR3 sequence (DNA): TGTGCCAGCAGCGTAATCAGCTCTAGCGTTGAGCAGTTCTTC. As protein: CASSVISSSVEQFF.

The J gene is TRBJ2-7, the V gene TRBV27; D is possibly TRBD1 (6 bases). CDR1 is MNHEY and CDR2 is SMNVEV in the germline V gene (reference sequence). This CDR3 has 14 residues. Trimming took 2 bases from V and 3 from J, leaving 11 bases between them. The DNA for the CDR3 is TGTGCCAGCAGTTTAAAGGACAGCAACTACGAGCAGTACTTC. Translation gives CASSLKDSNYEQYF.

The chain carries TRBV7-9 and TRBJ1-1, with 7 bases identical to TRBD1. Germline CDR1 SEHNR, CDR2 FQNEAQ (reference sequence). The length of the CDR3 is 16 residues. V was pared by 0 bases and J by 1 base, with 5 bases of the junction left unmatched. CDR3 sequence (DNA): TGTGCCAGCAGCTTAGCGGCAGGGGGTCAGAACACTGAAGCTTTCTTT. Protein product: CASSLAAGGQNTEAFF. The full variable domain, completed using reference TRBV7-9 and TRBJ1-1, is DTGVSQNPRHKITKRGQNVTFRCDPISEHNRLYWYRQTLGQGPEFLTYFQNEAQLEKSRLLSDRFSAERPKGSFSTLEIQRTEQGDSAMYLCASSLAAGGQNTEAFFGQGTRLTVV.

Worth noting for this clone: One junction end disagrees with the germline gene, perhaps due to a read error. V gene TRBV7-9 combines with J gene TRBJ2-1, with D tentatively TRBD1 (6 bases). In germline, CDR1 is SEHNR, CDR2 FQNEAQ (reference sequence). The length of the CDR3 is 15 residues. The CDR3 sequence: CSSSFTGMGDGEQFF. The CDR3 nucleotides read TGTTCCAGCAGCTTCACAGGGATGGGTGATGGCGAGCAGTTCTTC.